The clone carrying this T cell receptor (beta chain) was seen only once. Antigen: not known. The data are from a study of T cell responses to AZD1222 COVID-19 vaccine. General study points: At baseline, seropositivity was found in only 5 to 7 AZD1222 recipients. Most donors were white British and more were female, and clonal diversity was possibly underestimated. Receipt of two AZD1222 doses was followed by a rise in Spike-specific TCR breadth and depth. Spike-wide coverage was observed for vaccine-associated CD4 TCRs, with dominant responses at 160-218 and 743-854.

The CDR3 sequence is 11 residues long. Per germline, CDR1 DFQATT and CDR2 SNEGSKA (reference sequence). Germline trimming cut 6 bases from V and 7 bases from J; bases unmatched to any gene: 2. Profiling relied on immunoSEQ multiplex PCR, and the TCRdb table lists in-frame clones only, not all of them. The sample yields roughly 80,000 clones, roughly 90% seen once. The V call is TRBV20-1, the J call TRBJ2-7; 11 nucleotides line up with TRBD2. This TCR came from an adult in good health. The sample in question was peripheral blood, obtained on day 0 of AZD1222 vaccination. CDR3 sequence reads: CSAASGREQYF. The CDR3 DNA reads as TGCAGTGCAGCTAGCGGGAGGGAGCAGTACTTC.